One sample yielded the 12 T cell receptor beta chains listed below, sequenced in a study of shared clonotypes between healthy human individuals. Here immunoSEQ multiplex PCR was the method, and the copy in TCRdb shows in-frame clones only, minus some. The sample lists 400,000 to 500,000 clones, roughly 85% occurring once. The sequenced sample was PBMCs. The receptors were sampled from a woman aged 40 to 55 in good health. Some clones in this sample may be carry-over from other donors' samples.

Note on this clone: The same CDR3 also results from other DNA sequences found in this sample. The chain uses TRBV9 and TRBJ2-5, with D perhaps TRBD1 (7 bases). V was clipped by 0 bases and J by 5 bases, with 8 bases between them. This CDR3 is built from 13 residues. Per the germline V gene, CDR1 is SGDLS and CDR2 is YYNGEE. In DNA, the CDR3 is TGTGCCAGCAGCGTAGCAGGGGGGGAGACCCAGTACTTC. Translation: CASSVAGGETQYF.

The chain employs TRBV28 and TRBJ2-7; D may be TRBD2 (6 bases). This CDR3 contains 13 residues. The germline CDR1 and CDR2 sequences are MDHEN and SYDVKM. Trimming pared 5 bases from V and 2 bases from J, leaving 10 bases between. CDR3 sequence (DNA): TGTGCCAGCAGTGGACTACAGACCTACGAGCAGTACTTC. Translating gives CASSGLQTYEQYF.

The chain joins TRBV7-6 to TRBJ2-2, with D perhaps matching TRBD1 (5 bases). CDR3 length equals 16 residues. Looked up from germline, CDR1 is SGHVS and CDR2 is FNYEAQ. V lost 4 bases to trimming and J lost 0 bases, with 12 bases between them. CDR3 protein: CASSSLTATNTGELFF. The DNA for the CDR3 is TGTGCCAGCAGCTCCCTGACAGCAACGAACACCGGGGAGCTGTTTTTT.

This clone was seen only once. Its ends do not fully match the called genes, so a read error is possible. The chain has TRBV7-3 and TRBJ1-5; D is ambiguous. The CDR3 contains 16 residues. Germline loops: CDR1 SGHTA, CDR2 FQGTGA. CDR3 protein: CASSQDGGWSNQPQHF. CDR3 nucleotides: TGCGCCAGCAGCCAAGATGGAGGTTGGAGCAATCAGCCCCAGCATTTT. Drawing the rest from reference TRBV7-3 and TRBJ1-5, the complete variable domain is GAGVSQTPSNKVTEKGKYVELRCDPISGHTALYWYRQSLGQGPEFLIYFQGTGAADDSGLPNDRFFAVRPEGSVSTLKIQRTERGDSAVYLCASSQDGGWSNQPQHFGDGTRLSIL.

The genes are TRBV23-1 and TRBJ1-2, with 9 nucleotides matching TRBD1. TRBV23-1 is designated an ORF whose function remains uncertain. The CDR3 consists of 16 residues. J gave up 4 bases and V 5 bases, and 11 bases lay outside the gene matches. CDR3 sequence reads: CASSTRDRVSLYGYTF. CDR3 bases: TGCGCCAGCAGTACCCGGGACAGGGTTAGTCTCTATGGCTACACCTTC.

The rearrangement uses TRBV30 and TRBJ2-1; unclear D gene. Germline values: CDR1 GTSNPN, CDR2 SVGIG (reference sequence). Trimming cost V 2 bases and J 2 bases, with 7 bases left between them. This CDR3 has 13 residues. CDR3 sequence: CAWSRTTYNEQFF. The CDR3 DNA reads TGTGCCTGGAGTCGCACTACCTACAATGAGCAGTTCTTC.

The chain uses TRBV2 and TRBJ2-3; 12 nucleotides align to TRBD2. The germline V gene encodes CDR1 SNHLY and CDR2 FYNNEI. Trimming cost V 3 bases and J 5 bases; bases outside gene matches: 6. The CDR3 has 16 residues. DNA for the CDR3: TGTGCCAGCAGTGATAGACTAGCGGGAGTAATAGATACGCAGTATTTT. Translated: CASSDRLAGVIDTQYF. Together with reference TRBV2 and TRBJ2-3, the CDR3 gives the full variable domain: EPEVTQTPSHQVTQMGQEVILRCVPISNHLYFYWYRQILGQKVEFLVSFYNNEISEKSEIFDDQFSVERPDGSNFTLKIRSTKLEDSAMYFCASSDRLAGVIDTQYFGPGTRLTVL.

The V and J genes are TRBV9 and TRBJ2-3; 10 bases are a match to TRBD1. This CDR3 contains 18 residues. Germline-derived CDR1 and CDR2 are SGDLS and YYNGEE. J gave up 0 bases and V 4 bases, and 11 bases lay outside the gene matches. The DNA of the CDR3 is TGTGCCAGCAGCTTATCCTCCGGGACAGGGGCTAGCACAGATACGCAGTATTTT. Its protein is CASSLSSGTGASTDTQYF.

The chain links TRBV6-1 to TRBJ2-3; D is possibly TRBD1 (8 bases). This CDR3 contains 13 residues. CDR1 and CDR2 (germline): MNHNS, SASEGT. With 3 bases removed from V and 15 bases from J, the gap between germline ends came to 19 bases. Here the CDR3 reads CASSDVGQGGYYF. In DNA, the CDR3 is TGTGCCAGCAGTGACGTAGGACAGGGAGGGTATTATTTT.

The chain recombines TRBV21-1 with TRBJ2-7; TRBD2 is taken as the D call from the table, unchecked against the DNA. TRBV21-1 has pseudogene status. CDR3 size: 12 residues. The CDR3 sequence: CASIPPSYEQYF. The CDR3 DNA is TGTGCCAGCATTCCCCCTTCCTACGAGCAGTACTTC.

The V call is TRBV11-2, the J call TRBJ1-2, with 10 bases aligning to TRBD1. This CDR3 has 13 residues. Germline trimming cut 8 bases from V and 7 bases from J; bases unmatched to any gene: 7. The V gene's germline CDR1 is SGHAT and CDR2 FQNNGV. As DNA, the CDR3 is TGTGCCAGCGAAAGGGACAGGGGCTTTGGCTACACCTTC. Its protein product is CASERDRGFGYTF.

This clone was seen more than once but under ten times. The V call is TRBV4-2, the J call TRBJ2-1, with 10 bases that match TRBD2. CDR3 length: 15 residues. Trimming took 2 bases from V and 7 from J; bases not matched to a gene: 5. The V gene's germline CDR1 is LGHNA and CDR2 YNFKEQ. CDR3 in amino acids: CASSQKTSGANEQFF. CDR3 bases: TGTGCCAGCAGCCAAAAAACTAGCGGGGCAAATGAGCAGTTCTTC.